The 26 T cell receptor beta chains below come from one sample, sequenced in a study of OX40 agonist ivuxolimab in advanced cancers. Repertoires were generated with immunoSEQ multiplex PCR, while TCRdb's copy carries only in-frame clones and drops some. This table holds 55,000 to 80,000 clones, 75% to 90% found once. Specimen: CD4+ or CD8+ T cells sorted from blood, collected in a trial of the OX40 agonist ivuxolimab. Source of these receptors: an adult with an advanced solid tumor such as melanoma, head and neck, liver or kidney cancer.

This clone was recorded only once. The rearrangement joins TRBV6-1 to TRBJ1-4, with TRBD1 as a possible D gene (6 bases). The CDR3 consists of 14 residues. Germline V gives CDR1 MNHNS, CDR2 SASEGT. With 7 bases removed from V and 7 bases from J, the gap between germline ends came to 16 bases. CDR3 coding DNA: TGTGCCAGCAACTCTTTCAGGGGAGCTGAAAAACTGTTTTTT. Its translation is CASNSFRGAEKLFF.

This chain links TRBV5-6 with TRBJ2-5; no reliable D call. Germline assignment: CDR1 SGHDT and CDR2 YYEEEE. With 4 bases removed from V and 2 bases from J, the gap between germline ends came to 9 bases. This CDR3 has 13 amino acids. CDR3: CASSLRMQETQYF. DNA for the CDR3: TGTGCCAGCAGCCTAAGGATGCAAGAGACCCAGTACTTC.

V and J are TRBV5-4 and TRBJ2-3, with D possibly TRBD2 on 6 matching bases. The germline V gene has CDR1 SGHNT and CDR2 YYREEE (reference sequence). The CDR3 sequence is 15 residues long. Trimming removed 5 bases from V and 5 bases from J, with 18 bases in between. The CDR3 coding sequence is TGTGCCAGCAGGGTCGGAGGGAAAAGTTTAGATACGCAGTATTTT. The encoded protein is CASRVGGKSLDTQYF.

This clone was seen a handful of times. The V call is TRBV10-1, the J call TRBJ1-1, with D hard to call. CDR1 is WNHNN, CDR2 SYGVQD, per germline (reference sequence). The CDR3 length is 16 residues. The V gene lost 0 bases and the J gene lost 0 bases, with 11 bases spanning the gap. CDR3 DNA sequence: TGCGCCAGCAGTGAGTCGAAGTCCTGGGTGAACACTGAAGCTTTCTTT. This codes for CASSESKSWVNTEAFF.

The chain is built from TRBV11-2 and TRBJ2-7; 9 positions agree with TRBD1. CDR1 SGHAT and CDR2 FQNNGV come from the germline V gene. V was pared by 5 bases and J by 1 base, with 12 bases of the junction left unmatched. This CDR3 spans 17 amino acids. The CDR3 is CASSIITGGRGSYEQYF. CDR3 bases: TGTGCCAGCAGCATCATCACAGGGGGCAGGGGTTCCTACGAGCAGTACTTC. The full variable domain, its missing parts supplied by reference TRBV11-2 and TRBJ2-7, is EAGVAQSPRYKIIEKRQSVAFWCNPISGHATLYWYQQILGQGPKLLIQFQNNGVVDDSQLPKDRFSAERLKGVDSTLKIQPAKLEDSAVYLCASSIITGGRGSYEQYFGPGTRLTVT.

The CDR3 region has the DNA TGTGCCAGCAGTGAAGCGATTTCGCCATACGAGCAGTACTTC. Translation gives CASSEAISPYEQYF. The V and J genes are TRBV6-1 and TRBJ2-7, with unresolved D. V lost 0 bases and J lost 4, with 10 bases in between. Germline loops: CDR1 MNHNS, CDR2 SASEGT. The CDR3 has 14 residues.

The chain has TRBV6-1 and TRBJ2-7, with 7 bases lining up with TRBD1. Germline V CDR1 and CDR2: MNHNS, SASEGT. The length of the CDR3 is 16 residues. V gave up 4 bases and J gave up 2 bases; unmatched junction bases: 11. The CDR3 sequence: CASSAPDRSPTYEQYF. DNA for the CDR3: TGTGCCAGCAGTGCTCCGGACAGGTCCCCCACCTACGAGCAGTACTTC.

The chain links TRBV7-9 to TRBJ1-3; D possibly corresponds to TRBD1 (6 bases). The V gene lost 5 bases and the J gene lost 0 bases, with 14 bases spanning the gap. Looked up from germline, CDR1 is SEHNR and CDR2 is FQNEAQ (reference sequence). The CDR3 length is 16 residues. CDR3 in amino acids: CASSPRGVLSGNTIYF. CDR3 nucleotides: TGTGCCAGCAGCCCGAGGGGGGTTCTCTCTGGAAACACCATATATTTT.

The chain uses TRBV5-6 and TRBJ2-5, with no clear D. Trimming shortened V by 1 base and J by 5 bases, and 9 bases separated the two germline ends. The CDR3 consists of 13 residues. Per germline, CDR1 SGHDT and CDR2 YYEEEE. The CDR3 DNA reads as TGTGCCAGCAGCTTGTTGGGGTCTGAGACCCAGTACTTC. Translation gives CASSLLGSETQYF.

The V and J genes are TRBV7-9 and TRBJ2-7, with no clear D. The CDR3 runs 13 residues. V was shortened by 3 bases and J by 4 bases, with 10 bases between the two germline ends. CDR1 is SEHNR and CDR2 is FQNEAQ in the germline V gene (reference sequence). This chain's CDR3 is CASSFGQRYEQYF. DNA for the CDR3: TGTGCCAGCAGCTTTGGGCAGAGATACGAGCAGTACTTC.

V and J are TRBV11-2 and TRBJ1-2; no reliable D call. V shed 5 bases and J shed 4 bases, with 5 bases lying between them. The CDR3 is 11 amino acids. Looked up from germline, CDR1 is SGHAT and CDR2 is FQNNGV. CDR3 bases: TGTGCCAGCAGCCAGAGCTATGGCTACACCTTC. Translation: CASSQSYGYTF.

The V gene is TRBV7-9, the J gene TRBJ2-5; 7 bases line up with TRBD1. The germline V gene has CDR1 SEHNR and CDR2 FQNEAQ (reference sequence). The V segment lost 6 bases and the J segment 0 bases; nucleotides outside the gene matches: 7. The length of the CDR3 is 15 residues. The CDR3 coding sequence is TGTGCCAGCAGTGGACAGGACTCGTACCAAGAGACCCAGTACTTC. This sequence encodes CASSGQDSYQETQYF. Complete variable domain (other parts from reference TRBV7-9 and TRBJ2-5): DTGVSQNPRHKITKRGQNVTFRCDPISEHNRLYWYRQTLGQGPEFLTYFQNEAQLEKSRLLSDRFSAERPKGSFSTLEIQRTEQGDSAMYLCASSGQDSYQETQYFGPGTRLLVL.

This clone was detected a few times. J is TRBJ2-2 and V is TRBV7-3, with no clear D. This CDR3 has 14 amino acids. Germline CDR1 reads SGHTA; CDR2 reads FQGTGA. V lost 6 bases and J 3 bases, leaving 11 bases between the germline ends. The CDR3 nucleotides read TGTGCCAGCAGACGAGAGAGTGACACCGGGGAGCTGTTTTTT. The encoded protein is CASRRESDTGELFF.

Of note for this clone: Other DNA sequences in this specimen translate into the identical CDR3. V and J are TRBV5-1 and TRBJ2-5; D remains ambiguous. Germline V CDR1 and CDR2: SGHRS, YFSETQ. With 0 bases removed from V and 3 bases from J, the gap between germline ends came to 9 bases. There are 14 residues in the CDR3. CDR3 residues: CASSLAGREETQYF. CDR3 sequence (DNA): TGCGCCAGCAGCTTGGCCGGCCGGGAAGAGACCCAGTACTTC.

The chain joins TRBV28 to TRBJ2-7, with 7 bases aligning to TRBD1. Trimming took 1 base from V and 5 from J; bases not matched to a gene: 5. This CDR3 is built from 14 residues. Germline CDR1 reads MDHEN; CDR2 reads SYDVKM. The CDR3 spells CASSLSQGVHEQYF. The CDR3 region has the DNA TGTGCCAGCAGTTTATCCCAGGGGGTGCACGAGCAGTACTTC.

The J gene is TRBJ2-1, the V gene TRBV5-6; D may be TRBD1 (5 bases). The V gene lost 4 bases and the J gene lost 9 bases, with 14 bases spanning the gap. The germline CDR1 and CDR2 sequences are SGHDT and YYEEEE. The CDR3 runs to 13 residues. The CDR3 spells CASSRRQGTEQFF. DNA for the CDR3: TGTGCCAGCAGCCGAAGGCAGGGTACTGAGCAGTTCTTC.

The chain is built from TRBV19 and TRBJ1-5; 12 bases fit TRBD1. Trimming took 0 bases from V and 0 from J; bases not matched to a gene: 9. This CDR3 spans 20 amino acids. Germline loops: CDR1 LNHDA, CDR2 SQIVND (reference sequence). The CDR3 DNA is TGTGCCAGTAGTATAGAGGGGCCGGGACAGGGGGCCTATAGCAATCAGCCCCAGCATTTT. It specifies CASSIEGPGQGAYSNQPQHF.

CDR3 sequence: CATIRDRGSNQPQHF. CDR3 nucleotides: TGTGCCACGATCCGGGACAGGGGGAGCAATCAGCCCCAGCATTTT. The J gene is TRBJ1-5, the V gene TRBV6-1; 11 nucleotides agree with TRBD1. The germline CDR1 and CDR2 sequences are MNHNS and SASEGT. This CDR3 is 15 amino acids long. V was clipped by 10 bases and J by 1 base; unmatched bases: 6.

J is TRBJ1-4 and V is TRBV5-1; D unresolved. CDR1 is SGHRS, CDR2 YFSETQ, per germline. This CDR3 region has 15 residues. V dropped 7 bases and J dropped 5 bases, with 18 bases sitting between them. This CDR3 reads CASRRGQFENEKLFF. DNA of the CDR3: TGCGCCAGCCGCCGAGGGCAATTTGAGAATGAAAAACTGTTTTTT.

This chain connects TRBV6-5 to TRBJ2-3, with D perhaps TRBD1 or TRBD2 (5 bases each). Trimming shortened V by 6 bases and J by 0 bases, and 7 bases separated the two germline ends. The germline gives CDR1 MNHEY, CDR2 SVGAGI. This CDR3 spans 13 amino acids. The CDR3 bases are TGTGCCAGCAGACGGGACAGCACAGATACGCAGTATTTT. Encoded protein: CASRRDSTDTQYF.

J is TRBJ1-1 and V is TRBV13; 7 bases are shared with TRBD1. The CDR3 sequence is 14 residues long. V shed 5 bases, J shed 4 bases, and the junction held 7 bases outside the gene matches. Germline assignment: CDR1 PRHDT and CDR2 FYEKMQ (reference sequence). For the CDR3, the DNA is TGTGCCAGCAGCATTTCATCAGGGGGCACTGAAGCTTTCTTT. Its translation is CASSISSGGTEAFF.

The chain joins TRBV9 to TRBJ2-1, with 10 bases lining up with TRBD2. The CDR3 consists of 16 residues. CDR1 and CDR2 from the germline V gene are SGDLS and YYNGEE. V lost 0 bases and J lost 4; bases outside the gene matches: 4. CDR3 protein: CASSVVAGGSYNEQFF. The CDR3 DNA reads TGTGCCAGCAGCGTAGTAGCGGGGGGTAGTTACAATGAGCAGTTCTTC.

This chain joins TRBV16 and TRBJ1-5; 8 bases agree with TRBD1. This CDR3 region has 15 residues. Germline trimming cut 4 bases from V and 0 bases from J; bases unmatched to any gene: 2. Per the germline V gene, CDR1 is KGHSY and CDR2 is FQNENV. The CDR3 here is CASSRGQASNQPQHF. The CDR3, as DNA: TGTGCCAGCAGCCGGGGACAGGCTAGCAATCAGCCCCAGCATTTT.

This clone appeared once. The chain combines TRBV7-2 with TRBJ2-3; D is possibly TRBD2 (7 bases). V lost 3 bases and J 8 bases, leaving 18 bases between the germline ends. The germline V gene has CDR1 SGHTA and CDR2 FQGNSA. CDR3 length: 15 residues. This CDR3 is CASSFGRERGGTQYF. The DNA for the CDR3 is TGTGCCAGCAGCTTTGGGCGGGAGAGGGGGGGTACGCAGTATTTT.

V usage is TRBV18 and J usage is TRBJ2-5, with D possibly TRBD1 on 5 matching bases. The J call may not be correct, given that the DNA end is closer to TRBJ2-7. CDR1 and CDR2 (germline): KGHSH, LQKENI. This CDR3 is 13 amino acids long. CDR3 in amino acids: CASSSGPDYEQYF. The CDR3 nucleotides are TGTGCCAGCTCATCAGGGCCCGACTACGAGCAGTACTTC.

The CDR3 region has the DNA TGTGCCAGCAGTGAAGCTAGCGGGCAAAATGAGCAGTTCTTC. Translating it yields CASSEASGQNEQFF. J is TRBJ2-1 and V is TRBV25-1, with 8 bases lining up with TRBD2. J lost 7 bases, V lost 2 bases, and 4 bases had no gene match. The CDR3 runs 14 residues. Germline V gives CDR1 MGHDK, CDR2 SYGVNS.